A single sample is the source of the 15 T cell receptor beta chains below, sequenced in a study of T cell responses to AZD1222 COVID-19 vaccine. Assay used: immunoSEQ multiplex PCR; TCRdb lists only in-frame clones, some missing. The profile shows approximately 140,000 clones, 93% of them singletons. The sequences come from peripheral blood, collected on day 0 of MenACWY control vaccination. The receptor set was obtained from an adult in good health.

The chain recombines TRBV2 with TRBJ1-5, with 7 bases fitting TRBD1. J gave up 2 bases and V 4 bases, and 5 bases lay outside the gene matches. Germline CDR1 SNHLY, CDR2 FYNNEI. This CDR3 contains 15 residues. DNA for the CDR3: TGTGCCAGCAGTGGAGACAGGGTTGGCAATCAGCCCCAGCATTTT. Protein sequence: CASSGDRVGNQPQHF.

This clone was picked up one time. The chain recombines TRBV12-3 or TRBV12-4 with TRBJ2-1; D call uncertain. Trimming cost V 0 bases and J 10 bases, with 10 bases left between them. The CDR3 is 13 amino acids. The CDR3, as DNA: TGTGCCAGCAGTTTAGCGCCCAGCGCGGAGCAGTTCTTC. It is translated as CASSLAPSAEQFF.

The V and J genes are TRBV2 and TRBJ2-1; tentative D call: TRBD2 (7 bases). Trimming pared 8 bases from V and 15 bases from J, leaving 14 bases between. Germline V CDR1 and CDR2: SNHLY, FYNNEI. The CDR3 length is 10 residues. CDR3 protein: CASGGGRSFF. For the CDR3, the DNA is TGTGCCAGCGGGGGGGGGCGGTCGTTCTTC.

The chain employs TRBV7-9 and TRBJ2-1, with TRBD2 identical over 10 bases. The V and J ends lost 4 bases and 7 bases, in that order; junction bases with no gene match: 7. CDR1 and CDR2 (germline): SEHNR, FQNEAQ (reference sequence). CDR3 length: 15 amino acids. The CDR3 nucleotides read TGTGCCAGCAGCTCCGCCGGGACTAGCGTGAATGAGCAGTTCTTC. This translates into CASSSAGTSVNEQFF.

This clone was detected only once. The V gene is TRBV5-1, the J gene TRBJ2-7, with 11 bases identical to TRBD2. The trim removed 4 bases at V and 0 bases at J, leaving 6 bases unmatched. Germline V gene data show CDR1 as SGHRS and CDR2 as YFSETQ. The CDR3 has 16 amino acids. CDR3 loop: CASSHPLAGGSYEQYF. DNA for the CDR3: TGCGCCAGCAGCCACCCCCTAGCGGGGGGCTCCTACGAGCAGTACTTC.

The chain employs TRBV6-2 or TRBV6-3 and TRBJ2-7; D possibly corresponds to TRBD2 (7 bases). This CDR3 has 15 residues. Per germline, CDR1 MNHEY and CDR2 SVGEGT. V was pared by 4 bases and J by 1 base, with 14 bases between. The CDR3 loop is CASSWGGTVSYEQYF. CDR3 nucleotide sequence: TGTGCCAGCAGTTGGGGGGGCACCGTATCCTACGAGCAGTACTTC.

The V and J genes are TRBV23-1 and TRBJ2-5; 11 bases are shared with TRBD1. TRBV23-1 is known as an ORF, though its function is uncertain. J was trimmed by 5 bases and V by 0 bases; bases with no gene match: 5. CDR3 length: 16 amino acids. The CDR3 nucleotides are TGCGCCAGCAGTCAATCAAGGACAGGGGGCGCGGAGACCCAGTACTTC. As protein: CASSQSRTGGAETQYF.

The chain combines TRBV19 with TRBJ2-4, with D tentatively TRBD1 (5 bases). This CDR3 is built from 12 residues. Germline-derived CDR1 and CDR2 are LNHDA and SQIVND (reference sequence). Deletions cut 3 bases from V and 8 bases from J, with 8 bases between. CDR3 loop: CASSIKGDIQYF. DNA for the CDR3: TGTGCCAGTAGTATTAAAGGGGACATTCAGTACTTC.

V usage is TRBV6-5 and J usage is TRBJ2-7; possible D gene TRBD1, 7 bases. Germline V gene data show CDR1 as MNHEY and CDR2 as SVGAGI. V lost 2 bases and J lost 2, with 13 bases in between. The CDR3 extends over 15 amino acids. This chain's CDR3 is CASSYAGQSAYEQYF. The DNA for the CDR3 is TGTGCCAGCAGTTACGCGGGACAGTCGGCCTACGAGCAGTACTTC.

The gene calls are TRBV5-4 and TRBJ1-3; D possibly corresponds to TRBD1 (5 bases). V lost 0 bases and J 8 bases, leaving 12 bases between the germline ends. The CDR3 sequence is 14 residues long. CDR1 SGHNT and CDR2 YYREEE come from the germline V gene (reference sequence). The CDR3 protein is CASSLERGHDTIYF. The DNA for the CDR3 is TGTGCCAGCAGCTTGGAACGGGGCCATGACACCATATATTTT.

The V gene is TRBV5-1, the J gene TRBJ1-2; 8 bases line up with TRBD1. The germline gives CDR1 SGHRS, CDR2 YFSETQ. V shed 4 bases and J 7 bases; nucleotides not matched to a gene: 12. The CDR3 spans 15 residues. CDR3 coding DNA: TGCGCCAGCAGCCGGACTGGGACAGGAGAAGGTGGCTACACCTTC. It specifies CASSRTGTGEGGYTF.

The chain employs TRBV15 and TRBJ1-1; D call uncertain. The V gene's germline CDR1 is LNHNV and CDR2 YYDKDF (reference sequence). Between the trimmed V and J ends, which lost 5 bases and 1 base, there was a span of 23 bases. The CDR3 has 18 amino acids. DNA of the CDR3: TGTGCCACCAGCTCTCACCGATCGGGTTATGGTAAGAACACTGAAGCTTTCTTT. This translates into CATSSHRSGYGKNTEAFF. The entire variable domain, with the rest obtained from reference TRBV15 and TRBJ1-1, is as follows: DAMVIQNPRYQVTQFGKPVTLSCSQTLNHNVMYWYQQKSSQAPKLLFHYYDKDFNNEADTPDNFQSRRPNTSFCFLDIRSPGLGDTAMYLCATSSHRSGYGKNTEAFFGQGTRLTVV.

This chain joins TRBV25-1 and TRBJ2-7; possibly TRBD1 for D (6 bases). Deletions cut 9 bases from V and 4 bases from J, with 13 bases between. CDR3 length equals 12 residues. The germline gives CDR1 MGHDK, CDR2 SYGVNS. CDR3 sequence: CASGTGTYEQYF. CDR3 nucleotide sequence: TGTGCCAGTGGTACAGGGACATACGAGCAGTACTTC.

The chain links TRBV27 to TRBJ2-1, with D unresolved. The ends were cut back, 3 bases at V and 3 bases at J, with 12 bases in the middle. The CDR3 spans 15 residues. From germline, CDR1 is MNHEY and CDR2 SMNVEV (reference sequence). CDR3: CASSFVPPIYNEQFF. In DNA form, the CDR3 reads TGTGCCAGCAGTTTCGTTCCTCCCATCTACAATGAGCAGTTCTTC.

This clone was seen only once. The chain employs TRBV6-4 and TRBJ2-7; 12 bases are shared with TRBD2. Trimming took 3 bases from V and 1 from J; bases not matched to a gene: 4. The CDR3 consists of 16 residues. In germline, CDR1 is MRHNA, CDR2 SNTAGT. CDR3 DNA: TGTGCCAGCAGTGATCCTAGCGGGAGGGTATCCTACGAGCAGTACTTC. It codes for CASSDPSGRVSYEQYF.